One and the same sample provided the 24 T cell receptor beta chains below, sequenced in a study of cytomegalovirus exposure and HLA in healthy donors. 13 Jbeta primers and 60 Vbeta primers were used for the PCR. Sequencing used immunoSEQ multiplex PCR; TCRdb keeps in-frame clones, though not all of them. Seen here are almost 200,000 clones, roughly four fifths observed once, and the top ten hold approximately 2%. The sequencing input was PBMCs. The receptors were gathered from a man younger than 45 in good health and CMV-seronegative.

This sequence joins TRBV28 and TRBJ1-1; no definite D call. The CDR3 spans 11 residues. CDR1 MDHEN and CDR2 SYDVKM come from the germline V gene. The V gene lost 6 bases and the J gene lost 8 bases, with 10 bases spanning the gap. DNA of the CDR3: TGTGCCAGCAGCCCTCGTGTGGAAGCTTTCTTT. Protein: CASSPRVEAFF.

The gene calls are TRBV10-1 and TRBJ2-3; 10 bases are a match to TRBD1. The CDR3 totals 17 residues. V was pared by 0 bases and J by 1 base, with 4 bases of the junction left unmatched. Germline-derived CDR1 and CDR2 are WNHNN and SYGVQD (reference sequence). The CDR3 DNA follows: TGCGCCAGCAGTGAGTCCAAGACAGGGGGCGGCACAGATACGCAGTATTTT. It is translated as CASSESKTGGGTDTQYF.

The V call is TRBV5-1, the J call TRBJ2-1, with D maybe TRBD2 (8 bases). This CDR3 has 17 residues. Germline loops: CDR1 SGHRS, CDR2 YFSETQ. Trimming removed 0 bases at V and 4 bases at J, with 17 bases between. The CDR3 reads CASSLGQGPSGYNEQFF. CDR3 in DNA: TGCGCCAGCAGCTTGGGACAGGGACCTAGCGGGTACAATGAGCAGTTCTTC.

The rearrangement links TRBV9 to TRBJ2-5, with D maybe TRBD2 (6 bases). The CDR3 consists of 14 residues. Trimming took 0 bases from V and 1 from J, leaving 7 bases between them. CDR1 is SGDLS and CDR2 is YYNGEE in the germline V gene. CDR3 sequence reads: CASSVETSQETQYF. The CDR3 nucleotides read TGTGCCAGCAGCGTAGAGACTAGCCAAGAGACCCAGTACTTC.

The V gene is TRBV5-4, the J gene TRBJ2-7, with 14 bases fitting TRBD2. Germline V lookup: CDR1 SGHNT, CDR2 YYREEE (reference sequence). The CDR3 spans 16 residues. The V gene end was trimmed by 5 bases and the J gene end by 2 bases; junction bases not matched to a gene: 6. CDR3 in DNA: TGTGCCAGCAGTCCGACTAGCGGGAGGGCCCCCTACGAGCAGTACTTC. Amino acid sequence: CASSPTSGRAPYEQYF.

This clone was seen a single time. The V call is TRBV5-4, the J call TRBJ2-7; TRBD1 agrees at 9 bases. The trim removed 4 bases at V and 6 bases at J, leaving 8 bases unmatched. The CDR3 totals 14 residues. Germline V CDR1 and CDR2: SGHNT, YYREEE (reference sequence). Here the CDR3 reads CASSGGTGPFEQYF. Here the CDR3 DNA reads TGTGCCAGCAGCGGCGGGACAGGGCCCTTCGAGCAGTACTTC.

In its sample, this clone was seen once. The chain is built from TRBV7-9 and TRBJ2-1, with D perhaps TRBD2 (6 bases). Germline loops: CDR1 SEHNR, CDR2 FQNEAQ (reference sequence). The CDR3 contains 14 residues. Trimming took off 1 base at V and 5 bases at J, with 9 bases between the two ends. The CDR3 nucleotides read TGTGCCAGCAGCTTAGTACTAGCCGACAATGAGCAGTTCTTC. This sequence encodes CASSLVLADNEQFF.

This clone was picked up one time. The chain employs TRBV29-1 and TRBJ1-1, with a weak D call TRBD1 (6 bases). The length of the CDR3 is 14 residues. Germline V lookup: CDR1 SQVTM, CDR2 ANQGSEA. With 4 bases removed from V and 0 bases from J, the gap between germline ends came to 12 bases. This chain's CDR3 is CSVARQGMNTEAFF. The CDR3 nucleotides read TGCAGCGTTGCTCGCCAGGGGATGAACACTGAAGCTTTCTTT.

Only one count was recorded for this clone. The chain employs TRBV11-2 and TRBJ2-5, with 10 bases that match TRBD1. The CDR3 length is 12 residues. Germline V lookup: CDR1 SGHAT, CDR2 FQNNGV. The V and J ends lost 4 bases and 10 bases, in that order; junction bases with no gene match: 3. In nucleotides, the CDR3 is TGTGCCAGCAGCTCGGGACAGGGGATCCAGTACTTC. Its protein product is CASSSGQGIQYF.

This sequence joins TRBV28 and TRBJ1-1; a possible D gene is TRBD1 (6 bases). V lost 6 bases to trimming and J lost 4 bases, with 21 bases between them. Germline-derived CDR1 and CDR2 are MDHEN and SYDVKM. The CDR3 contains 16 residues. CDR3 residues: CASSPQGNLMATEAFF. The CDR3 DNA reads TGTGCCAGCAGCCCCCAGGGGAATCTAATGGCCACTGAAGCTTTCTTT.

This chain uses TRBV15 with TRBJ2-3; weak D call: TRBD2 (6 bases). Germline V gives CDR1 LNHNV, CDR2 YYDKDF (reference sequence). Trimming took 0 bases from V and 9 from J, leaving 19 bases between them. CDR3 length: 16 residues. The CDR3 DNA reads as TGTGCCACCAGCAGAGATCCCGAGTCGGGAGTTGGCACGCAGTATTTT. Amino acid sequence: CATSRDPESGVGTQYF. The whole variable domain, filled in from reference TRBV15 and TRBJ2-3, reads DAMVIQNPRYQVTQFGKPVTLSCSQTLNHNVMYWYQQKSSQAPKLLFHYYDKDFNNEADTPDNFQSRRPNTSFCFLDIRSPGLGDTAMYLCATSRDPESGVGTQYFGPGTRLTVL.

This chain uses TRBV28 with TRBJ1-2; 11 bases are shared with TRBD1. Germline CDR1 MDHEN, CDR2 SYDVKM. The CDR3 covers 15 residues. The CDR3 spells CVRTSGQGAGYGYTF. For the CDR3, the DNA is TGTGTCAGGACCTCCGGACAGGGGGCGGGCTATGGCTACACCTTC.

The V and J genes are TRBV6-5 and TRBJ2-4; TRBD1 aligns across 9 bases. Germline V lookup: CDR1 MNHEY, CDR2 SVGAGI. The CDR3 has 15 amino acids. The J segment lost 5 bases and the V segment lost 6 bases, leaving 8 bases of the junction unmatched. CDR3 sequence reads: CASSPDRGWENIQYF. CDR3 sequence (DNA): TGTGCCAGCAGCCCGGACAGGGGATGGGAAAACATTCAGTACTTC.

The chain carries TRBV7-9 and TRBJ2-7, with 7 positions matching TRBD2. The CDR3 spans 15 residues. The V gene's germline CDR1 is SEHNR and CDR2 FQNEAQ (reference sequence). The trim removed 4 bases at V and 3 bases at J, leaving 9 bases unmatched. CDR3 in amino acids: CASSSFRTSFYEQYF. The CDR3 DNA is TGTGCCAGCAGCTCATTCCGGACTAGTTTCTACGAGCAGTACTTC.

V usage is TRBV28 and J usage is TRBJ2-1; 7 positions agree with TRBD2. Germline CDR1 MDHEN, CDR2 SYDVKM. The ends lost 10 bases at V and 6 bases at J; junction bases unmatched: 6. The CDR3 has 12 amino acids. CDR3 residues: CATQIAGNEQFF. The CDR3 DNA reads as TGTGCCACCCAAATAGCGGGCAATGAGCAGTTCTTC.

This chain uses TRBV18 with TRBJ2-1; TRBD1 agrees at 7 bases. Germline-derived CDR1 and CDR2 are KGHSH and LQKENI. The CDR3 is 16 residues long. Unmatched junction bases numbered 11, after V lost 3 bases and J lost 6 bases. The CDR3 loop reads CASSPGKQGTANEQFF. DNA of the CDR3: TGTGCCAGCTCACCTGGGAAACAGGGGACGGCCAATGAGCAGTTCTTC.

This clone appeared a single time. The chain has TRBV28 and TRBJ1-1; D gene ambiguous. The CDR3 runs to 13 residues. Trimming left V 5 bases short and J 0 bases short, with 7 bases between. Germline CDR1 and CDR2: MDHEN and SYDVKM. The CDR3 DNA follows: TGTGCCAGCAGTCGCGAATTGAACACTGAAGCTTTCTTT. This codes for CASSRELNTEAFF.

This CDR3 reads CASSTGDIGISPLHF. The CDR3 bases are TGTGCCAGCAGTACAGGGGACATTGGGATTTCACCCCTCCACTTT. V and J are TRBV6-6 and TRBJ1-6; 7 positions agree with TRBD1. V lost 5 bases to trimming and J lost 9 bases; unmatched junction nucleotides: 10. Germline values: CDR1 MNHNY, CDR2 SVGAGI (reference sequence). This CDR3 region has 15 residues.

The chain is built from TRBV29-1 and TRBJ1-3; D may be TRBD1 (5 bases). This CDR3 comprises 14 residues. In germline, CDR1 is SQVTM, CDR2 ANQGSEA. Trimming cost V 4 bases and J 4 bases, with 14 bases left between them. CDR3 region: CSVVGGDRGNTIYF. In nucleotides, the CDR3 is TGCAGCGTTGTTGGGGGGGACCGCGGAAACACCATATATTTT.

This clone was recorded a few times. The V and J genes are TRBV7-3 and TRBJ1-1; D call uncertain. This CDR3 contains 13 residues. The germline V gene has CDR1 SGHTA and CDR2 FQGTGA. Trimming left V 1 base short and J 7 bases short, with 10 bases between. The DNA of the CDR3 is TGTGCCAGCAGCTTAATGTCTTGGAGTGAAGCTTTCTTT. Its translation is CASSLMSWSEAFF.

The V call is TRBV4-2, the J call TRBJ2-7; D is unclear. The germline gives CDR1 LGHNA, CDR2 YNFKEQ. Trimming stripped 1 base from V and 7 bases from J, with 8 bases between. The CDR3 length is 12 residues. The CDR3 DNA sequence: TGTGCCAGCAGCCAAGCCCCTCGGGAGCAGTACTTC. It specifies CASSQAPREQYF.

The chain recombines TRBV9 with TRBJ1-1; D is possibly TRBD1 (5 bases). The germline gives CDR1 SGDLS, CDR2 YYNGEE. This CDR3 comprises 15 residues. V was pared by 4 bases and J by 4 bases, with 17 bases between. The CDR3 here is CASSQSGVRGTEAFF. The CDR3 DNA reads TGTGCCAGCAGCCAATCGGGGGTCCGGGGCACTGAAGCTTTCTTT.

This rearrangement joins TRBV6-1 to TRBJ1-2, with 8 bases lining up with TRBD1. J gave up 8 bases and V 3 bases, and 11 bases lay outside the gene matches. This CDR3 contains 15 residues. Germline V gene sequence: CDR1 MNHNS, CDR2 SASEGT. CDR3 protein: CASSETGAKALGYTF. CDR3 coding DNA: TGTGCCAGCAGTGAGACAGGGGCAAAAGCATTGGGCTACACCTTC.

This chain connects TRBV19 to TRBJ1-1, with 7 positions matching TRBD1. The CDR3 is 14 amino acids. Trimming at V came to 6 bases and at J to 0 bases, leaving 4 bases not matched to a gene. CDR1 is LNHDA and CDR2 is SQIVND in the germline V gene (reference sequence). CDR3 in amino acids: CASSKTGMNTEAFF. CDR3 DNA sequence: TGTGCCAGTAGCAAGACAGGGATGAACACTGAAGCTTTCTTT.